A single sample is the source of the 17 T cell receptor beta chains below, sequenced in a study of blood T cell repertoires in COVID-19. Some clones are missing from TCRdb's copy, which holds only in-frame ones; the method was immunoSEQ multiplex PCR. The sample records approximately 150,000 clones, roughly 87% being singletons. What was sequenced was peripheral blood. The receptor source for this set is a human donor in a cohort sampled during active COVID-19.

In this sample, this clone turned up once. This chain joins TRBV20-1 and TRBJ1-6; D ambiguous. Germline lookup yields CDR1 DFQATT and CDR2 SNEGSKA (reference sequence). V was shortened by 3 bases and J by 5 bases, with 11 bases between the two germline ends. The CDR3 has 14 residues. The CDR3 region is CSASSGSHNSPLHF. The CDR3 nucleotides are TGCAGTGCTAGTTCGGGATCCCATAATTCACCCCTCCACTTT.

The DNA of the CDR3 is TGTGCCAGCAGCTTAACTAAGAACACTGAAGCTTTCTTT. Its protein is CASSLTKNTEAFF. The chain is built from TRBV7-8 and TRBJ1-1; D not certain. The V and J ends lost 2 bases and 1 base respectively, with 5 bases between them. In germline, CDR1 is SGHVS, CDR2 FQNEAQ. The CDR3 runs 13 residues.

The CDR3 spells CASSPGRDSSHEQYF. CDR3 bases: TGTGCCAGTAGCCCTGGACGGGACAGTAGCCACGAGCAGTACTTC. This sequence joins TRBV19 and TRBJ2-7; 7 nucleotides line up with TRBD1. CDR3 size: 15 residues. The trim removed 6 bases at V and 5 bases at J, leaving 13 bases unmatched. Germline values: CDR1 LNHDA, CDR2 SQIVND (reference sequence).

The rearrangement uses TRBV6-6 and TRBJ2-5, with D perhaps TRBD1 (5 bases). Germline values: CDR1 MNHNY, CDR2 SVGAGI (reference sequence). V dropped 7 bases and J dropped 5 bases, with 14 bases sitting between them. The CDR3 runs 13 residues. This chain's CDR3 is CASTAETEETQYF. The CDR3, as DNA: TGTGCCAGCACCGCCGAGACAGAGGAGACCCAGTACTTC.

The rearrangement uses TRBV25-1 and TRBJ1-2; perhaps TRBD1 as D (5 bases). The V and J ends lost 6 bases and 6 bases respectively, with 17 bases between them. The CDR3 sequence is 14 residues long. CDR1 and CDR2 (germline): MGHDK, SYGVNS. CDR3: CASRTGGVPNGYTF. As DNA, the CDR3 is TGTGCCAGCAGGACCGGGGGGGTTCCCAATGGCTACACCTTC.

The genes are TRBV11-3 and TRBJ2-5, with 8 positions matching TRBD1. The CDR3 is 13 residues long. Trimming took 4 bases from V and 2 from J; bases not matched to a gene: 0. Germline V gives CDR1 SGHNT, CDR2 YENEEA. CDR3 DNA: TGTGCCAGCAGCTGGGACAGGCAAGAGACCCAGTACTTC. It is translated as CASSWDRQETQYF.

J is TRBJ2-1 and V is TRBV6-5, with 8 bases that match TRBD1. The CDR3 is made up of 15 amino acids. CDR1 and CDR2 from the germline V gene are MNHEY and SVGAGI. Losses at the gene ends were 6 bases for V and 4 bases for J; bases not matched to a gene: 8. CDR3 coding DNA: TGTGCCAGCAGGCAGACAGGGGCTGGTTACAATGAGCAGTTCTTC. Translating gives CASRQTGAGYNEQFF.

The gene calls are TRBV10-3 and TRBJ1-1, with TRBD1 matching over 7 bases. With 6 bases clipped from V and 4 bases from J, the junction kept 5 bases outside the gene matches. The CDR3 length is 13 residues. The germline V gene has CDR1 ENHRY and CDR2 SYGVKD. CDR3 in amino acids: CAISADRATEAFF. The CDR3 DNA is TGTGCCATCAGCGCCGACAGGGCCACTGAAGCTTTCTTT.

The chain employs TRBV27 and TRBJ2-7; 8 nucleotides align to TRBD1. V dropped 3 bases and J dropped 5; count of bases not matched to a gene: 6. CDR1 is MNHEY, CDR2 SMNVEV, per germline (reference sequence). The CDR3 has 14 residues. In DNA, the CDR3 is TGTGCCAGCAGTTTTCCCGGGACAGGTCACGAGCAGTACTTC. Translation: CASSFPGTGHEQYF.

The chain employs TRBV7-7 and TRBJ2-5; D is possibly TRBD2 (5 bases). The CDR3 contains 13 residues. Germline V gene sequence: CDR1 SSHAT, CDR2 FNYEAQ (reference sequence). Trimming took 1 base from V and 5 from J, leaving 8 bases between them. CDR3 sequence (DNA): TGTGCCAGCAGCTTAGGAGGGCCGGAGACCCAGTACTTC. Encoded protein: CASSLGGPETQYF.

This sequence joins TRBV19 and TRBJ1-2, with TRBD1 matching 7 bases. This CDR3 spans 16 amino acids. The germline V gene encodes CDR1 LNHDA and CDR2 SQIVND (reference sequence). The ends lost 5 bases at V and 4 bases at J; junction bases unmatched: 13. CDR3 sequence (DNA): TGTGCCAGTAGTGTCGGGACAGCCGGAAGGGCCTATGGCTACACCTTC. Amino acid sequence: CASSVGTAGRAYGYTF.

This chain joins TRBV6-5 and TRBJ1-2, with TRBD1 matching 7 bases. The CDR3 totals 14 residues. Trimming removed 9 bases from V and 0 bases from J; junction bases left unmatched: 7. CDR1 and CDR2 from the germline V gene are MNHEY and SVGAGI. The DNA of the CDR3 is TGTGCCAGTCGAATCGGGACAGCTAACTATGGCTACACCTTC. Its protein product is CASRIGTANYGYTF.

This clone was observed a few times. CDR3 amino acids: CASSAGTGGDEQFF. The CDR3 DNA is TGTGCCAGCAGTGCCGGGACAGGGGGCGATGAGCAGTTCTTC. The J gene is TRBJ2-1, the V gene TRBV6-4, with 12 bases that match TRBD1. Trimming at V came to 4 bases and at J to 8 bases, leaving 3 bases not matched to a gene. In germline, CDR1 is MRHNA, CDR2 SNTAGT. This CDR3 has 14 amino acids.

The rearrangement joins TRBV15 to TRBJ2-7, with 7 nucleotides matching TRBD1. Germline CDR1 is LNHNV and CDR2 is YYDKDF (reference sequence). Germline trimming cut 1 base from V and 5 bases from J; bases unmatched to any gene: 5. The CDR3 totals 14 residues. This CDR3 reads CATSRGTGPDEQYF. As DNA, the CDR3 is TGTGCCACCAGCAGAGGGACAGGTCCCGACGAGCAGTACTTC.

J is TRBJ2-7 and V is TRBV7-8, with TRBD1 matching over 8 bases. Germline assignment: CDR1 SGHVS and CDR2 FQNEAQ. Unmatched junction bases numbered 5, after V lost 5 bases and J lost 2 bases. The CDR3 extends over 14 amino acids. This chain's CDR3 is CASSGRQGTYEQYF. The CDR3 nucleotides are TGTGCCAGCAGCGGAAGACAGGGGACCTACGAGCAGTACTTC.

The rearrangement joins TRBV29-1 to TRBJ2-4; 8 bases match TRBD2. J gave up 2 bases and V 4 bases, and 7 bases lay outside the gene matches. CDR3 size: 15 residues. From germline, CDR1 is SQVTM and CDR2 ANQGSEA. CDR3 DNA sequence: TGCAGCGTTGTTTTTGCGGGGGGATCCAAAAACATTCAGTACTTC. It yields the protein CSVVFAGGSKNIQYF.

This clone was seen once. The CDR3 DNA reads as TGTGCCAGCAGCGCCCGGACAGGGGGCGGCACAGATACGCAGTATTTT. Amino acid sequence: CASSARTGGGTDTQYF. The rearrangement joins TRBV7-9 to TRBJ2-3; 11 bases are shared with TRBD1. Germline V gives CDR1 SEHNR, CDR2 FQNEAQ (reference sequence). The CDR3 has 16 amino acids. V shed 5 bases, J shed 1 base, and the junction held 5 bases outside the gene matches.